This T cell receptor (beta chain) emerged from a study of spatial heterogeneity in lung cancer. Study-wide results and limits: Higher tumor mutation counts went along with higher counts of expanded intratumoral alpha and beta TCRs. Ubiquitous and regional expanded TCR counts tracked ubiquitous and regional nonsynonymous mutations, respectively.

In its sample, this clonotype was seen many times. Its cognate antigen is unknown. The time point: sample taken at primary tumor resection. Donors were 72 untreated early-stage non-small cell lung cancer patients. One entry per CDR3 protein results from TCRdb running MiXCR on the 5' RACE reads. The sample gives about 10,000 distinct CDR3 sequences, about 12% of which show up once; 10% is in the top ten. The CDR3 is 13 residues long. V was clipped by 5 bases and J by 3 bases, with 9 bases between them. Germline-derived CDR1 and CDR2 are SGHRS and YFSETQ. The rearrangement uses TRBV5-1 and TRBJ1-5, with a tentative D call TRBD1 (5 bases). The origin of this receptor is a male donor with early-stage non-small cell lung cancer. This material consisted of lung tumor tissue, taken at surgery. The CDR3 DNA follows: TGCGCCAGCAGTCAGGGAATCAATCAGCCCCAGCATTTT. Protein sequence: CASSQGINQPQHF.